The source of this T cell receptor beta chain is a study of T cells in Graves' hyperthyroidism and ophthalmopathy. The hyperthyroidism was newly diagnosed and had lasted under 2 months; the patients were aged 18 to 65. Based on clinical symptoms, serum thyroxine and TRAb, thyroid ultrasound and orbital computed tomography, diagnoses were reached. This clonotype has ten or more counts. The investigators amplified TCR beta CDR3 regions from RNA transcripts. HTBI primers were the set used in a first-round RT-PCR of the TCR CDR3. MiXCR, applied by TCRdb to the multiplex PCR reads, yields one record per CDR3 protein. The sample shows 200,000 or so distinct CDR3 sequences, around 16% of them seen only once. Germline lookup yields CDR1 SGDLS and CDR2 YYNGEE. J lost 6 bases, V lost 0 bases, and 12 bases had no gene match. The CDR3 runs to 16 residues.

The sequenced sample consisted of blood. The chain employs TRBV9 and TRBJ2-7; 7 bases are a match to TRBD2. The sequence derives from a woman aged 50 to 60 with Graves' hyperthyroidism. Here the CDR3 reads CASSVDVGRPLGEQYF. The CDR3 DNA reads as TGTGCCAGCAGCGTAGATGTCGGGAGGCCCCTCGGCGAGCAGTACTTC.